This T cell receptor beta chain was sequenced for a study of CXCR3-negative and CXCR3-positive naive CD8 T cells. Worth noting for this clonotype: Its antigen remains unidentified.

Study findings and constraints: More hydrophobic TRB CDR3s were found in CXCR3-positive naive cells than in CXCR3-negative naive cells.

All TRB cDNA libraries came from 5' RACE performed with UMI labels. TCRdb re-analyzed the 5' RACE reads; it lists each CDR3 protein once, without DNA. The ten most abundant clones cover about 0.8% of a sample with 50,000 to 65,000 distinct CDR3 sequences. CDR1 and CDR2 (germline): SGHDN, FVKESK. This CDR3 contains 16 residues. What was sequenced was naive CXCR3+ CD8+ T cells from blood. As for subset: CD45RO-CCR7+CD27+CD95- naive CD8+ T cells expressing CXCR3 (TNR3+). The sequence came from a human donor in good health. Some clones in this sample may be carry-over from other donors' samples. The J gene is TRBJ2-2, the V gene TRBV14; TCRdb proposes TRBD1, but this gene call is untestable without DNA. The CDR3 region is CASSQDWDWETGELFF.